This entry lists 28 T cell receptor beta chains sequenced from one sample in a study of T cell responses to AZD1222 COVID-19 vaccine. TCRdb keeps only in-frame clones here, not all; method: immunoSEQ multiplex PCR. The sample holds about 130,000 clones; 90% to 95% are singletons and the top ten take approximately 1.6%. The sequenced sample was peripheral blood, obtained on day 0 of AZD1222 vaccination. Every receptor here comes from an adult in good health.

The V gene is TRBV11-2, the J gene TRBJ2-5; 10 bases are shared with TRBD1. Unmatched junction bases numbered 11, after V lost 5 bases and J lost 14 bases. The CDR3 runs 13 residues. Germline CDR1 SGHAT, CDR2 FQNNGV. In DNA, the CDR3 is TGTGCCAGCAGCCCTAAGCCGGGACAGGGGTTCTACTTC. Translating it yields CASSPKPGQGFYF.

In DNA form, the CDR3 reads TGTGCCAGCAGTCCCGGGACGACCTCTTATAGTCCCAAGACCAATCAGCCCCAGCATTTT. Translation: CASSPGTTSYSPKTNQPQHF. The chain joins TRBV6-2 or TRBV6-3 to TRBJ1-5, with D possibly matching TRBD1 (5 bases). The CDR3 covers 20 residues. Between the trimmed V and J ends, which lost 5 bases and 3 bases, there was a span of 29 bases. Germline values: CDR1 MNHEY, CDR2 SVGEGT.

The chain joins TRBV7-2 to TRBJ1-3; tentatively, D is TRBD1 (5 bases). V shed 1 base and J shed 4 bases, with 11 bases lying between them. The CDR3 extends over 15 amino acids. The germline CDR1 and CDR2 sequences are SGHTA and FQGNSA. The CDR3: CASSLGAYRGNTIYF. CDR3 bases: TGTGCCAGCAGCTTAGGGGCCTACAGGGGAAACACCATATATTTT.

The chain carries TRBV5-5 and TRBJ1-5, with 9 nucleotides matching TRBD1. J gave up 1 base and V 4 bases, and 9 bases lay outside the gene matches. The CDR3 sequence is 17 residues long. Germline V CDR1 and CDR2: SGHKS, YYEKEE (reference sequence). The CDR3 region has the DNA TGTGCCAGCAGCCCCGGGACAGGGTTTAGGAGCAATCAGCCCCAGCATTTT. The encoded protein is CASSPGTGFRSNQPQHF.

V is TRBV7-2 and J is TRBJ2-3; 10 bases align to TRBD2. The length of the CDR3 is 17 residues. Trimming at V came to 2 bases and at J to 4 bases, leaving 9 bases not matched to a gene. CDR1 and CDR2 (germline): SGHTA, FQGNSA. Here the CDR3 reads CASSLRGAGGPADTQYF. CDR3 coding DNA: TGTGCCAGCAGCTTAAGGGGAGCGGGAGGGCCCGCAGATACGCAGTATTTT.

The chain uses TRBV5-5 and TRBJ2-1; 13 bases map to TRBD2. The V gene's germline CDR1 is SGHKS and CDR2 YYEKEE (reference sequence). The CDR3 loop spans 18 amino acids. Germline trimming cut 4 bases from V and 4 bases from J; bases unmatched to any gene: 11. The CDR3 region has the DNA TGTGCCAGCAGCCCTTGGTGGGGACTAGCGGGGCCTTACAATGAGCAGTTCTTC. Translated, it gives CASSPWWGLAGPYNEQFF. The whole variable domain, remainder taken from reference TRBV5-5 and TRBJ2-1, is DAGVTQSPTHLIKTRGQQVTLRCSPISGHKSVSWYQQVLGQGPQFIFQYYEKEERGRGNFPDRFSARQFPNYSSELNVNALLLGDSALYLCASSPWWGLAGPYNEQFFGPGTRLTVL.

Written as DNA, the CDR3 is TGTGCCATCAGCGACATACGGCAGGGGGCGTACTACGAGCAGTACTTC. It yields the protein CAISDIRQGAYYEQYF. The chain is built from TRBV10-3 and TRBJ2-7, with TRBD1 identical over 8 bases. The V gene end was trimmed by 6 bases and the J gene end by 3 bases; junction bases not matched to a gene: 13. The CDR3 has 16 amino acids. In germline, CDR1 is ENHRY, CDR2 SYGVKD.

This clone was observed once. This chain uses TRBV18 with TRBJ1-2, with D unclear. V lost 2 bases to trimming and J lost 0 bases, with 10 bases between them. Germline loops: CDR1 KGHSH, CDR2 LQKENI. The CDR3 extends over 15 amino acids. This CDR3 is CASSPGNGANYGYTF. For the CDR3, the DNA is TGTGCCAGCTCACCAGGGAACGGGGCTAACTATGGCTACACCTTC.

The chain links TRBV9 to TRBJ1-1; no definite D call. The V end lost 0 bases, the J end lost 1 base, and 10 bases lay between the germline ends. The CDR3 runs to 15 residues. Germline V lookup: CDR1 SGDLS, CDR2 YYNGEE. The CDR3 nucleotides read TGTGCCAGCAGCGTAGCCGGGAATCAGAACACTGAAGCTTTCTTT. This gives the protein CASSVAGNQNTEAFF.

V usage is TRBV2 and J usage is TRBJ2-1, with 11 bases matching TRBD2. V lost 7 bases to trimming and J lost 7 bases; unmatched junction nucleotides: 9. Germline loops: CDR1 SNHLY, CDR2 FYNNEI. The CDR3 has 15 amino acids. The CDR3 loop is CASMRSGGAANEQFF. The CDR3 DNA is TGTGCCAGCATGCGTAGCGGGGGGGCGGCGAATGAGCAGTTCTTC.

This chain joins TRBV6-5 and TRBJ2-7; unclear D gene. The CDR3 is 14 residues long. CDR1 MNHEY and CDR2 SVGAGI come from the germline V gene. Trimming pared 2 bases from V and 0 bases from J, leaving 8 bases between. DNA of the CDR3: TGTGCCAGCAGTTACGGCGGATTCTCCTACGAGCAGTACTTC. The encoded protein is CASSYGGFSYEQYF.

This chain joins TRBV20-1 and TRBJ2-1; a weak D match, TRBD1 (5 bases). The V gene's germline CDR1 is DFQATT and CDR2 SNEGSKA (reference sequence). The CDR3 has 11 amino acids. CDR3 sequence reads: CRGARDNEQFF. The CDR3 nucleotides are TGCAGAGGGGCTAGGGACAATGAGCAGTTCTTC.

Regarding this clone: Other DNA sequences within the sample encode an identical CDR3. V and J are TRBV5-1 and TRBJ2-1, with a possible D match to TRBD1 (6 bases). Germline CDR1 reads SGHRS; CDR2 reads YFSETQ. V shed 2 bases and J shed 4 bases, with 7 bases lying between them. The length of the CDR3 is 13 residues. In DNA form, the CDR3 reads TGCGCCAGCAGCTTAGGACAGTACAATGAGCAGTTCTTC. It specifies CASSLGQYNEQFF.

Remarks on this clone: One junction end disagrees with the germline gene, perhaps due to a read error. The chain is built from TRBV7-7 and TRBJ2-3, with 13 bases matching TRBD2. Germline V gene sequence: CDR1 SSHAT, CDR2 FNYEAQ (reference sequence). The CDR3 spans 16 residues. CDR3 residues: CASSPGTSGNVDTQYF. The CDR3 DNA follows: TGTGCTAGCAGCCCAGGGACTAGCGGGAATGTCGATACGCAGTATTTT.

This sequence joins TRBV7-9 and TRBJ2-7; 9 bases map to TRBD2. V shed 1 base, J shed 5 bases, and the junction held 0 bases outside the gene matches. The CDR3 is 13 residues long. Germline V gives CDR1 SEHNR, CDR2 FQNEAQ (reference sequence). The CDR3 is CASSLVAGDEQYF. The CDR3, as DNA: TGTGCCAGCAGCTTAGTAGCGGGAGACGAGCAGTACTTC.

The rearrangement links TRBV6-5 to TRBJ2-1, with 13 bases lining up with TRBD2. The V gene's germline CDR1 is MNHEY and CDR2 SVGAGI. The CDR3 covers 15 residues. V trimming: 9 bases; J trimming: 5 bases; junction bases outside the gene matches: 7. The CDR3 DNA is TGTGCCAGTTCTCCACTAGCGGGGGGGCACAATGAGCAGTTCTTC. Amino acids: CASSPLAGGHNEQFF.

The chain links TRBV9 to TRBJ2-2, with D unresolved. CDR1 and CDR2 (germline): SGDLS, YYNGEE. V lost 2 bases to trimming and J lost 4 bases, with 6 bases between them. The length of the CDR3 is 13 residues. The CDR3 nucleotides are TGTGCCAGCAGCGTGGAGATCACCGGGGAGCTGTTTTTT. Its translation is CASSVEITGELFF.

The rearrangement links TRBV7-9 to TRBJ1-4, with D possibly matching TRBD1 (5 bases). CDR3 length: 14 amino acids. Germline loops: CDR1 SEHNR, CDR2 FQNEAQ (reference sequence). V shed 2 bases and J shed 6 bases, with 10 bases lying between them. CDR3: CASSLKGFHEKLFF. The CDR3 DNA reads as TGTGCCAGCAGCTTAAAGGGGTTTCATGAAAAACTGTTTTTT.

V usage is TRBV6-4 and J usage is TRBJ1-2; D possibly corresponds to TRBD1 (5 bases). This CDR3 is 15 amino acids long. V was cut by 5 bases and J by 2 bases, with 15 bases left in between. Germline CDR1 is MRHNA and CDR2 is SNTAGT. CDR3 DNA sequence: TGTGCCAGCAGTATACAGGCGGCCGGCAACTATGGCTACACCTTC. Encoded protein: CASSIQAAGNYGYTF.

V gene TRBV28 combines with J gene TRBJ1-3, with TRBD1 identical over 9 bases. Germline CDR1 and CDR2: MDHEN and SYDVKM. This CDR3 region has 15 residues. The junction had 4 bases not matched to a gene; V was cut back by 5 bases and J by 2 bases. The chain's CDR3 is CASSATGGAGNTIYF. CDR3 bases: TGTGCCAGCAGTGCAACAGGGGGCGCTGGAAACACCATATATTTT.

V is TRBV11-2 and J is TRBJ1-6; D is perhaps TRBD1 (6 bases). There are 18 residues in the CDR3. Trimming stripped 1 base from V and 9 bases from J, with 22 bases between. Germline CDR1 is SGHAT and CDR2 is FQNNGV. The CDR3 loop reads CASSLGSSGARLGSPLHF. The CDR3 DNA sequence: TGTGCCAGCAGCTTAGGGTCCTCGGGGGCAAGATTAGGTTCACCCCTCCACTTT.

The chain recombines TRBV6-2 or TRBV6-3 with TRBJ2-7; D is perhaps TRBD2 (5 bases). Trimming took off 6 bases at V and 6 bases at J, with 12 bases between the two ends. The length of the CDR3 is 12 residues. Looked up from germline, CDR1 is MNHEY and CDR2 is SVGEGT. The CDR3 DNA follows: TGTGCCAGCAGCAGCCCCCGGGGCGAGCAGTACTTC. Residues: CASSSPRGEQYF.

The CDR3 region has the DNA TGTGCCAGCAGGTGGGGGGGGCTGTACGAGCAGTACTTC. Residues: CASRWGGLYEQYF. V is TRBV28 and J is TRBJ2-7; weak D call: TRBD2 (7 bases). The CDR3 is 13 residues long. Germline CDR1 and CDR2: MDHEN and SYDVKM. V was trimmed by 6 bases and J by 4 bases, leaving 13 bases between them.

The chain recombines TRBV10-3 with TRBJ1-1; D gene uncertain. The germline gives CDR1 ENHRY, CDR2 SYGVKD. There are 11 residues in the CDR3. V lost 7 bases to trimming and J lost 3 bases, with 6 bases between them. This chain's CDR3 is CAIKKDTEAFF. CDR3 DNA: TGTGCCATCAAGAAGGACACTGAAGCTTTCTTT.

V is TRBV6-2 or TRBV6-3 and J is TRBJ1-1, with a tentative D call TRBD1 (5 bases). The CDR3 is 13 amino acids. V was pared by 4 bases and J by 5 bases, with 11 bases between. The germline V gene encodes CDR1 MNHEY and CDR2 SVGEGT. The CDR3 loop is CASSWRKGTEAFF. Written as DNA, the CDR3 is TGTGCCAGCAGTTGGAGAAAGGGGACTGAAGCTTTCTTT.

This clone was detected once. The genes are TRBV5-1 and TRBJ2-1; D may be TRBD2 (6 bases). Looked up from germline, CDR1 is SGHRS and CDR2 is YFSETQ. V dropped 0 bases and J dropped 8 bases, with 12 bases sitting between them. This CDR3 comprises 14 residues. The CDR3 sequence is CASSLVGTSYEQFF. The CDR3, as DNA: TGCGCCAGCAGCTTGGTCGGAACTAGCTATGAGCAGTTCTTC.

There are many counts of this clone. Other DNA sequences in the sample encode the same CDR3. The chain couples TRBV28 to TRBJ1-2; the D gene is possibly TRBD1 (5 bases). The V and J ends lost 5 bases and 8 bases respectively, with 15 bases between them. CDR3 length: 13 residues. Germline-derived CDR1 and CDR2 are MDHEN and SYDVKM. CDR3 region: CASSQTTDGGYTF. CDR3 coding DNA: TGTGCCAGCAGTCAAACGACAGACGGAGGCTACACCTTC.

This clone was recorded a few times. The chain uses TRBV5-4 and TRBJ2-7; D is ambiguous. Per germline, CDR1 SGHNT and CDR2 YYREEE (reference sequence). This CDR3 is built from 14 residues. V was pared by 2 bases and J by 1 base, with 10 bases between. The CDR3 region has the DNA TGTGCCAGCAGCTTCTGGGTAACTTCCTACGAGCAGTACTTC. It translates to CASSFWVTSYEQYF.